A single sample gave rise to the 2 T cell receptor beta chains below, sequenced in a study of blood T cell repertoires in COVID-19. Clones were sequenced by immunoSEQ multiplex PCR, and TCRdb holds only the in-frame ones, with some missing. The table has about 200,000 clones, roughly 86% seen once. Sequenced sample: peripheral blood. Every receptor here comes from a woman aged 70 to 79 with active or convalescent COVID-19.

The gene calls are TRBV19 and TRBJ1-2; D is perhaps TRBD1 (6 bases). Germline CDR1 is LNHDA and CDR2 is SQIVND (reference sequence). The CDR3 runs to 12 residues. The V and J ends lost 7 bases and 8 bases respectively, with 14 bases between them. CDR3 DNA sequence: TGTGCCAGTACCTTGGACAGCCTAGGCTACACCTTC. Translating it yields CASTLDSLGYTF.

This clone was observed a single time. The V and J genes are TRBV9 and TRBJ1-2; weak D call: TRBD1 (6 bases). Trimming took off 6 bases at V and 4 bases at J, with 16 bases between the two ends. This CDR3 spans 14 amino acids. CDR1 and CDR2 from the germline V gene are SGDLS and YYNGEE. The CDR3 sequence is CASNPEGGSYGYTF. CDR3 nucleotide sequence: TGTGCCAGCAACCCCGAGGGGGGGAGCTATGGCTACACCTTC.